The 18 T cell receptor beta chains listed next were all sequenced from one sample in a study of cytomegalovirus exposure and HLA in healthy donors. Both 60 Vbeta primers and 13 Jbeta primers went into the PCR. Measured with immunoSEQ multiplex PCR; TCRdb has only the in-frame clones, and not every one. The sample consists of 100,000 to 120,000 clones, about 83% of them appearing once. The sample was PBMCs. The source is a man between 18 and 35 years old in good health and CMV-seronegative.

The V call is TRBV7-2, the J call TRBJ2-1; 11 bases are a match to TRBD2. V gave up 5 bases and J gave up 6 bases; unmatched junction bases: 6. This CDR3 has 15 amino acids. Germline V gene sequence: CDR1 SGHTA, CDR2 FQGNSA. CDR3: CASSQTLAGANEQFF. The CDR3 DNA follows: TGTGCCAGCAGCCAAACACTAGCGGGAGCCAATGAGCAGTTCTTC.

This clone was seen just once. The chain couples TRBV29-1 to TRBJ1-2; D gene uncertain. Germline V gene lookup returns CDR1 SQVTM and CDR2 ANQGSEA. Trimming took off 5 bases at V and 6 bases at J, with 7 bases between the two ends. The CDR3 is 10 amino acids. CDR3 sequence reads: CSVREDGYTF. The CDR3 DNA is TGCAGCGTTCGGGAAGATGGCTACACCTTC.

This clone was counted a single time. This chain connects TRBV7-9 to TRBJ1-5; TRBD1 agrees at 7 bases. This CDR3 has 15 residues. Looked up from germline, CDR1 is SEHNR and CDR2 is FQNEAQ (reference sequence). V shed 5 bases and J 6 bases; nucleotides not matched to a gene: 10. CDR3 loop: CASSTNRGWAQPQHF. In DNA, the CDR3 is TGTGCCAGCAGCACAAACAGGGGCTGGGCTCAGCCCCAGCATTTT.

This clone was found once. The genes are TRBV5-6 and TRBJ2-1; D perhaps matches TRBD2 (6 bases). Looked up from germline, CDR1 is SGHDT and CDR2 is YYEEEE. There are 17 residues in the CDR3. Deletions cut 5 bases from V and 3 bases from J, with 21 bases between. CDR3 region: CASRQIRLSGDYNEQFF. In DNA, the CDR3 is TGTGCCAGCAGGCAAATCAGGCTTAGCGGCGACTACAATGAGCAGTTCTTC.

Worth noting for this clone: This specimen includes other DNA sequences encoding the same CDR3. This rearrangement joins TRBV6-5 to TRBJ1-5, with D hard to call. Trimming cost V 0 bases and J 6 bases, with 6 bases left between them. The germline CDR1 and CDR2 sequences are MNHEY and SVGAGI. This CDR3 region has 13 residues. The CDR3 here is CASSYSRGQPQHF. The CDR3 DNA is TGTGCCAGCAGTTACTCTCGGGGTCAGCCCCAGCATTTT.

V usage is TRBV9 and J usage is TRBJ2-2, with 7 bases aligning to TRBD1. The CDR3 loop spans 15 amino acids. V shed 3 bases, J shed 2 bases, and the junction held 4 bases outside the gene matches. In germline, CDR1 is SGDLS, CDR2 YYNGEE. CDR3: CASSAGQLNTGELFF. The CDR3 region has the DNA TGTGCCAGCAGCGCGGGACAGCTTAACACCGGGGAGCTGTTTTTT.

The chain carries TRBV7-9 and TRBJ1-5; D remains unclear. The germline V and J ends were trimmed by 5 bases and 1 base, with 12 bases remaining between them. The CDR3 contains 15 residues. CDR1 SEHNR and CDR2 FQNEAQ come from the germline V gene (reference sequence). The CDR3 region has the DNA TGTGCCAGCAGCCCTGCGGTTGCGAGCAATCAGCCCCAGCATTTT. This sequence encodes CASSPAVASNQPQHF. Complete variable domain (other parts from reference TRBV7-9 and TRBJ1-5): DTGVSQNPRHKITKRGQNVTFRCDPISEHNRLYWYRQTLGQGPEFLTYFQNEAQLEKSRLLSDRFSAERPKGSFSTLEIQRTEQGDSAMYLCASSPAVASNQPQHFGDGTRLSIL.

This sequence joins TRBV5-8 and TRBJ2-5; 14 positions match TRBD2. The CDR3 spans 16 residues. Germline CDR1 SGHTS, CDR2 YDEGEE. V lost 3 bases to trimming and J lost 4 bases; unmatched junction nucleotides: 5. DNA for the CDR3: TGTGCCAGCAGCTATCTAGGACTAGCGGGAGGAGAGACCCAGTACTTC. Protein sequence: CASSYLGLAGGETQYF.

This clone was recorded a few times. The chain links TRBV2 to TRBJ2-1; D is possibly TRBD1 (6 bases). CDR1 and CDR2 from the germline V gene are SNHLY and FYNNEI. V was shortened by 2 bases and J by 6 bases, with 11 bases between the two germline ends. The length of the CDR3 is 14 residues. CDR3 sequence: CASSEFGTRNEQFF. The CDR3 DNA reads TGTGCCAGCAGTGAATTCGGGACACGCAATGAGCAGTTCTTC.

Here the CDR3 DNA reads TGTGCCACCAGCGCTGGACCCAGGGGCTATAGCAATCAGCCCCAGCATTTT. Translating it yields CATSAGPRGYSNQPQHF. The gene calls are TRBV15 and TRBJ1-5; TRBD1 is a possible D gene (6 bases). The CDR3 loop spans 17 amino acids. With 5 bases removed from V and 0 bases from J, the gap between germline ends came to 17 bases. Germline lookup yields CDR1 LNHNV and CDR2 YYDKDF (reference sequence). Full variable domain (rest looked up from reference TRBV15 and TRBJ1-5): DAMVIQNPRYQVTQFGKPVTLSCSQTLNHNVMYWYQQKSSQAPKLLFHYYDKDFNNEADTPDNFQSRRPNTSFCFLDIRSPGLGDTAMYLCATSAGPRGYSNQPQHFGDGTRLSIL.

This chain uses TRBV25-1 with TRBJ1-1; 7 bases line up with TRBD1. Germline values: CDR1 MGHDK, CDR2 SYGVNS. Trimming cost V 8 bases and J 7 bases; bases outside gene matches: 16. The CDR3 spans 15 residues. The CDR3 region has the DNA TGTGCCAGCGGGGAAGGTGGGACAGTTGATATTGAAGCTTTCTTT. Translated: CASGEGGTVDIEAFF.

In regard to this clone: An end of the junction differs from the germline gene, which may be a read error. The J gene is TRBJ2-5, the V gene TRBV7-9; 11 bases fit TRBD2. The CDR3 sequence is 15 residues long. CDR1 is SEHNR, CDR2 FQNEAQ, per germline (reference sequence). The DNA for the CDR3 is TGTTCCAGCAGCCCCCGTACTAGCGGGAGAGAGACCCAGTACTTC. It is translated as CSSSPRTSGRETQYF.

This clone came up a few times. CDR3 bases: TGTGCCAGCAGCTTAGCGGGAGGGCGGTTAGGTGAGCAGTTCTTC. Amino acid sequence: CASSLAGGRLGEQFF. The V call is TRBV7-2, the J call TRBJ2-1; 7 bases are shared with TRBD2. The CDR3 contains 15 residues. Trimming at V came to 0 bases and at J to 9 bases, leaving 8 bases not matched to a gene. Germline-derived CDR1 and CDR2 are SGHTA and FQGNSA.

CDR3 nucleotide sequence: TGCGCCAGCAGCCCGGACAGCTACTATGGCTACACCTTC. Protein product: CASSPDSYYGYTF. This chain joins TRBV5-1 and TRBJ1-2; possible D gene TRBD1, 6 bases. The germline gives CDR1 SGHRS, CDR2 YFSETQ. V was trimmed by 4 bases and J by 3 bases, leaving 10 bases between them. The CDR3 runs 13 residues.

The chain employs TRBV12-5 and TRBJ2-3, with D possibly TRBD2 on 6 matching bases. The V gene's germline CDR1 is LGHNT and CDR2 FRNRAP. CDR3 length: 14 residues. Trimming left V 3 bases short and J 3 bases short, with 10 bases between. The CDR3 loop is CASGFGDLTDTQYF. As DNA, the CDR3 is TGTGCTAGTGGTTTCGGGGACTTAACAGATACGCAGTATTTT.

This clone was counted a few times. The J gene is TRBJ2-7, the V gene TRBV10-3, with TRBD2 matching 11 bases. J was trimmed by 4 bases and V by 6 bases; bases with no gene match: 8. The CDR3 sequence is 15 residues long. In germline, CDR1 is ENHRY, CDR2 SYGVKD. This chain's CDR3 is CAISPIAGGTYEQYF. The CDR3 nucleotides read TGTGCCATCAGCCCCATAGCGGGAGGGACATACGAGCAGTACTTC.

The V and J genes are TRBV5-1 and TRBJ2-2; D might be TRBD1 (6 bases). The CDR3 is made up of 15 amino acids. Trimming shortened V by 4 bases and J by 2 bases, and 12 bases separated the two germline ends. Germline lookup yields CDR1 SGHRS and CDR2 YFSETQ. The CDR3 nucleotides are TGCGCCAGCAGCCCTGGGACATCCAACACCGGGGAGCTGTTTTTT. Its protein product is CASSPGTSNTGELFF.

V usage is TRBV6-6 and J usage is TRBJ2-3; weak D call: TRBD2 (6 bases). V lost 6 bases to trimming and J lost 4 bases, with 14 bases between them. Germline V CDR1 and CDR2: MNHNY, SVGAGI (reference sequence). The CDR3 extends over 14 amino acids. The CDR3 loop is CASRRAGGPDTQYF. The CDR3 bases are TGTGCCAGCAGACGTGCCGGGGGTCCAGATACGCAGTATTTT.